Shown below are 31 T cell receptor beta chains from a single sample sequenced in a study of graft-versus-host responses after intestinal transplantation. No cognate antigen is known for these TCRs. Assay: immunoSEQ multiplex PCR; the TCRdb copy retains only in-frame clones and omits some. The data hold roughly 130,000 clones, with around nine tenths observed a single time. Sequenced here: unstimulated CD4+ T cells sorted from spleen or lymph node cells, sampled before intestinal transplant. The receptor set was obtained from a human donor who received an intestinal transplant.

The chain uses TRBV5-6 and TRBJ1-1; D not certain. Trimming shortened V by 6 bases and J by 6 bases, and 15 bases separated the two germline ends. The CDR3 covers 13 residues. Germline loops: CDR1 SGHDT, CDR2 YYEEEE. CDR3 amino acids: CASTEGGVAEAFF. Written as DNA, the CDR3 is TGTGCCAGCACCGAGGGTGGGGTCGCTGAAGCTTTCTTT.

The rearrangement uses TRBV30 and TRBJ2-3; D may be TRBD1 or TRBD2 (7 bases each). Germline assignment: CDR1 GTSNPN and CDR2 SVGIG (reference sequence). This CDR3 is 14 amino acids long. The V gene lost 2 bases and the J gene lost 4 bases, with 13 bases spanning the gap. The CDR3 bases are TGTGCCTGGAGTCGGGGAGGGGGCCCAGATACGCAGTATTTT. Translated: CAWSRGGGPDTQYF.

This clone was seen once. The gene calls are TRBV6-5 and TRBJ2-3; D is unclear. The CDR3 is 15 residues long. CDR1 is MNHEY, CDR2 SVGAGI, per germline. V lost 0 bases to trimming and J lost 2 bases, with 9 bases between them. In nucleotides, the CDR3 is TGTGCCAGCAGTTACTCCGACGGAGCCACAGATACGCAGTATTTT. It encodes CASSYSDGATDTQYF.

The chain uses TRBV7-2 and TRBJ1-1; D remains ambiguous. Germline CDR1 reads SGHTA; CDR2 reads FQGNSA. V gave up 2 bases and J gave up 6 bases, with 10 bases separating them. The CDR3 is 13 residues long. The CDR3 nucleotides read TGTGCCAGCAGCTTAAATCCCCTGTCTGAAGCTTTCTTT. Its translation is CASSLNPLSEAFF.

The chain links TRBV7-9 to TRBJ1-4; TRBD1 might be the D (6 bases). The CDR3 sequence is 17 residues long. The V gene lost 8 bases and the J gene lost 7 bases, with 26 bases spanning the gap. Germline CDR1 and CDR2: SEHNR and FQNEAQ (reference sequence). The CDR3 DNA follows: TGTGCCAGCCCCTTCCCTGGGAGGGGGAGGAACGGTGAAAAACTGTTTTTT. This encodes CASPFPGRGRNGEKLFF. Together with reference TRBV7-9 and TRBJ1-4, the CDR3 gives the full variable domain: DTGVSQNPRHKITKRGQNVTFRCDPISEHNRLYWYRQTLGQGPEFLTYFQNEAQLEKSRLLSDRFSAERPKGSFSTLEIQRTEQGDSAMYLCASPFPGRGRNGEKLFFGSGTQLSVL.

The chain is built from TRBV5-1 and TRBJ2-1, with 10 bases lining up with TRBD2. In germline, CDR1 is SGHRS, CDR2 YFSETQ. J lost 8 bases, V lost 4 bases, and 21 bases had no gene match. The CDR3 spans 19 residues. This chain's CDR3 is CASSEPTPGTSVKYDEQFF. CDR3 nucleotide sequence: TGCGCCAGCAGCGAACCAACTCCCGGGACTAGCGTAAAATACGATGAGCAGTTCTTC.

CDR3: CASSWDYRTYNEQFF. The CDR3 DNA reads as TGTGCCAGCAGCTGGGACTACCGGACGTACAATGAGCAGTTCTTC. The V and J genes are TRBV6-5 and TRBJ2-1, with 7 bases matching TRBD2. The V segment lost 6 bases and the J segment 4 bases; nucleotides outside the gene matches: 9. The CDR3 is made up of 15 amino acids. Germline CDR1 reads MNHEY; CDR2 reads SVGAGI.

For the CDR3, the DNA is TGTGCCAGCAGTGCCCCAGGACAGGGACCCTATAGCAATCAGCCCCAGCATTTT. Protein: CASSAPGQGPYSNQPQHF. V and J are TRBV28 and TRBJ1-5; TRBD1 matches 8 bases. The CDR3 has 18 amino acids. The germline gives CDR1 MDHEN, CDR2 SYDVKM. V dropped 5 bases and J dropped 0; count of bases not matched to a gene: 12.

The rearrangement joins TRBV28 to TRBJ1-2, with a tentative D call TRBD1 (5 bases). V was shortened by 6 bases and J by 5 bases, with 19 bases between the two germline ends. CDR1 is MDHEN and CDR2 is SYDVKM in the germline V gene. This CDR3 has 15 residues. The CDR3 DNA sequence: TGTGCCAGCAGCTACCGGGACGGGAAGCCTTATGGCTACACCTTC. This sequence encodes CASSYRDGKPYGYTF.

This chain links TRBV27 with TRBJ2-1; TRBD1 matches 8 bases. Germline values: CDR1 MNHEY, CDR2 SMNVEV (reference sequence). The CDR3 length is 15 residues. Unmatched junction bases numbered 6, after V lost 6 bases and J lost 2 bases. The CDR3 reads CASSPDRGTYNEQFF. In DNA, the CDR3 is TGTGCCAGCAGCCCCGACAGGGGAACCTACAATGAGCAGTTCTTC.

V is TRBV10-3 and J is TRBJ2-7, with TRBD1 matching over 7 bases. Trimming at V came to 4 bases and at J to 5 bases, leaving 2 bases not matched to a gene. Germline V gene data show CDR1 as ENHRY and CDR2 as SYGVKD. The CDR3 loop spans 12 amino acids. This CDR3 reads CAISGQGHEQYF. CDR3 DNA sequence: TGTGCCATCAGTGGACAGGGCCACGAGCAGTACTTC.

V usage is TRBV7-8 and J usage is TRBJ2-5, with D tentatively TRBD2 (5 bases). There are 14 residues in the CDR3. CDR1 SGHVS and CDR2 FQNEAQ come from the germline V gene. Trimming removed 5 bases at V and 5 bases at J, with 15 bases between. The CDR3 loop is CASSTGLTRETQYF. CDR3 sequence (DNA): TGTGCCAGCAGCACCGGACTCACCCGGGAGACCCAGTACTTC. Supplemented by reference TRBV7-8 and TRBJ2-5, the full variable domain reads GAGVSQSPRYKVAKRGQDVALRCDPISGHVSLFWYQQALGQGPEFLTYFQNEAQLDKSGLPSDRFFAERPEGSVSTLKIQRTQQEDSAVYLCASSTGLTRETQYFGPGTRLLVL.

The rearrangement joins TRBV2 to TRBJ1-5; maybe TRBD1 (6 bases). The V end was cut by 7 bases, the J end by 2 bases, with 15 bases between. The CDR3 runs 15 residues. Germline CDR1 is SNHLY and CDR2 is FYNNEI. CDR3 sequence: CASKNYAGGNQPQHF. CDR3 nucleotide sequence: TGTGCCAGCAAAAATTATGCAGGGGGCAATCAGCCCCAGCATTTT.

The chain joins TRBV4-3 to TRBJ1-5; TRBD1 aligns across 7 bases. The CDR3 extends over 15 amino acids. Germline assignment: CDR1 LGHNA and CDR2 YSLEER. J was trimmed by 4 bases and V by 0 bases; bases with no gene match: 3. CDR3 coding DNA: TGCGCCAGCAGCCAAGATATACAGGGGAATCAGCCCCAGCATTTT. This gives the protein CASSQDIQGNQPQHF.

The sample holds a few counts of this clone. The chain links TRBV2 to TRBJ1-3, with 7 bases identical to TRBD1. There are 16 residues in the CDR3. Germline CDR1 SNHLY, CDR2 FYNNEI. With V trimmed by 4 bases and J by 0 bases, 6 bases remained unmatched. The CDR3 region is CASSATGQLSGNTIYF. CDR3 DNA: TGTGCCAGCAGTGCAACGGGACAGCTCTCTGGAAACACCATATATTTT.

The chain combines TRBV19 with TRBJ2-7; the match to TRBD1 covers 7 bases. The germline gives CDR1 LNHDA, CDR2 SQIVND (reference sequence). Trimming removed 4 bases from V and 4 bases from J; junction bases left unmatched: 7. There are 14 residues in the CDR3. The chain's CDR3 is CASSTGTVVYEQYF. CDR3 sequence (DNA): TGTGCCAGTAGTACTGGGACAGTTGTTTACGAGCAGTACTTC.

A note on this clone: The sample holds other DNA sequences that translate to the same CDR3. V gene TRBV7-9 combines with J gene TRBJ1-2; D is undetermined. Trimming took 1 base from V and 3 from J, leaving 6 bases between them. This CDR3 has 13 residues. Germline V gives CDR1 SEHNR, CDR2 FQNEAQ (reference sequence). The CDR3 nucleotides read TGTGCCAGCAGCTTAGACGGCGACTATGGCTACACCTTC. It specifies CASSLDGDYGYTF.

The rearrangement links TRBV6-1 to TRBJ1-1, with 7 nucleotides matching TRBD1. The CDR3 contains 13 residues. Germline V CDR1 and CDR2: MNHNS, SASEGT. The junction had 6 bases not matched to a gene; V was cut back by 4 bases and J by 7 bases. The CDR3 DNA reads as TGTGCCAGCAGTGGGTCCGGGACAGTTGAAGCTTTCTTT. As protein: CASSGSGTVEAFF.

V gene TRBV6-1 combines with J gene TRBJ1-2, with D maybe TRBD1 (6 bases). Per germline, CDR1 MNHNS and CDR2 SASEGT. CDR3 length: 15 amino acids. Trimming pared 10 bases from V and 2 bases from J, leaving 20 bases between. The CDR3 here is CATKGQTRFNYGYTF. As DNA, the CDR3 is TGTGCCACCAAAGGACAGACGAGATTCAACTATGGCTACACCTTC.

The V and J genes are TRBV29-1 and TRBJ2-7; perhaps TRBD2 as D (5 bases). CDR3 length: 12 residues. V lost 4 bases, J lost 2 bases, and 9 bases lay in between. CDR1 SQVTM and CDR2 ANQGSEA come from the germline V gene. The CDR3 protein is CSVVGRTYEQYF. For the CDR3, the DNA is TGCAGCGTTGTAGGGAGAACCTACGAGCAGTACTTC.

This chain uses TRBV5-1 with TRBJ2-5, with D hard to call. The CDR3 length is 12 residues. Germline V CDR1 and CDR2: SGHRS, YFSETQ. The V end was cut by 0 bases, the J end by 4 bases, with 4 bases between. CDR3 DNA: TGCGCCAGCAGCTTGGAGGGAGAGACCCAGTACTTC. This sequence encodes CASSLEGETQYF.

This clone appeared a single time. The rearrangement joins TRBV5-1 to TRBJ1-6; tentatively, D is TRBD1 (5 bases). Per germline, CDR1 SGHRS and CDR2 YFSETQ. The ends were cut back, 8 bases at V and 4 bases at J, with 16 bases in the middle. CDR3 length: 15 residues. CDR3 region: CASRWGSAYNSPLHF. As DNA, the CDR3 is TGCGCCAGTCGCTGGGGCAGTGCGTATAATTCACCCCTCCACTTT.

This clone was seen once. The CDR3 spells CASSQVPSGTANTGELFF. The DNA for the CDR3 is TGCGCCAGCAGCCAAGTGCCTTCGGGGACGGCGAACACCGGGGAGCTGTTTTTT. The chain links TRBV4-3 to TRBJ2-2; D could derive from TRBD1 or TRBD2 (5 bases each). Trimming left V 1 base short and J 0 bases short, with 15 bases between. Germline CDR1 is LGHNA and CDR2 is YSLEER. CDR3 size: 18 residues.

The V gene is TRBV15, the J gene TRBJ1-5, with D possibly TRBD1 on 5 matching bases. The V end lost 1 base, the J end lost 0 bases, and 10 bases lay between the germline ends. This CDR3 has 16 amino acids. Germline V gene sequence: CDR1 LNHNV, CDR2 YYDKDF (reference sequence). CDR3 residues: CATSRGATDSNQPQHF. The CDR3 DNA reads as TGTGCCACCAGCAGAGGTGCGACAGATAGCAATCAGCCCCAGCATTTT.

This clone came up a few times. This chain links TRBV6-5 with TRBJ1-3; D is unresolved. The length of the CDR3 is 15 residues. V gave up 0 bases and J gave up 0 bases, with 6 bases separating them. Germline CDR1 is MNHEY and CDR2 is SVGAGI. CDR3 amino acids: CASSYSIVSGNTIYF. The CDR3 DNA reads TGTGCCAGCAGTTACTCGATTGTCTCTGGAAACACCATATATTTT.

The J gene is TRBJ2-4, the V gene TRBV28; 13 bases are shared with TRBD2. The V and J ends lost 5 bases and 0 bases, in that order; junction bases with no gene match: 4. Germline CDR1 MDHEN, CDR2 SYDVKM. The CDR3 runs to 17 residues. CDR3 DNA: TGTGCCAGCAGTCCGACTAGCGGGGGGCTAGCCAAAAACATTCAGTACTTC. It is translated as CASSPTSGGLAKNIQYF.

The chain is built from TRBV5-8 and TRBJ2-6; unclear D gene. Germline assignment: CDR1 SGHTS and CDR2 YDEGEE. Trimming took 6 bases from V and 2 from J, leaving 21 bases between them. The CDR3 loop spans 18 amino acids. The CDR3 DNA sequence: TGTGCCAGCACACGCAGAAAGACCGCCAGTGCTGGGGCCAACGTCCTGACTTTC. Its translation: CASTRRKTASAGANVLTF.

This chain joins TRBV5-1 and TRBJ1-4; D call uncertain. Germline assignment: CDR1 SGHRS and CDR2 YFSETQ. V lost 4 bases and J 0 bases, leaving 10 bases between the germline ends. The CDR3 length is 15 residues. The CDR3 DNA is TGCGCCAGCAGCATTGGTGGGACAACTAATGAAAAACTGTTTTTT. This encodes CASSIGGTTNEKLFF.

This sequence joins TRBV6-5 and TRBJ2-1; D uncertain. Per the germline V gene, CDR1 is MNHEY and CDR2 is SVGAGI. The V and J ends lost 0 bases and 5 bases respectively, with 8 bases between them. There are 14 residues in the CDR3. The DNA for the CDR3 is TGTGCCAGCAGTTACTCCCCCCCAAACAATGAGCAGTTCTTC. Its protein is CASSYSPPNNEQFF.

The chain joins TRBV6-1 to TRBJ2-7; 7 nucleotides agree with TRBD1. V lost 10 bases and J lost 5; bases outside the gene matches: 11. Germline V CDR1 and CDR2: MNHNS, SASEGT. CDR3 size: 13 residues. CDR3 sequence: CATRIQGRHEQYF. The CDR3 nucleotides are TGTGCCACCAGGATACAGGGGAGACACGAGCAGTACTTC.

CDR3 region: CASSLNSAGAPLHEQYF. The CDR3 coding sequence is TGCGCCAGCAGCTTAAACTCAGCGGGAGCCCCGCTCCACGAGCAGTACTTC. The rearrangement joins TRBV5-1 to TRBJ2-7; 8 bases map to TRBD2. With V trimmed by 2 bases and J by 5 bases, 15 bases remained unmatched. Per germline, CDR1 SGHRS and CDR2 YFSETQ. The CDR3 extends over 17 amino acids.